These 25 T cell receptor beta chains share one sample of origin, sequenced in a study of T cells in Graves' hyperthyroidism and ophthalmopathy. The TCR beta CDR3 regions underwent amplification using RNA transcripts as the source. A set of HTBI primers served as the primers for a first-round RT-PCR of the TCR CDR3. Each CDR3 protein gets one entry after TCRdb re-called the multiplex PCR reads with MiXCR. The repertoire includes nearly 600,000 distinct CDR3 sequences, about 14% of them detected once, and roughly 5.5% sits in the top ten. Input material: blood. The receptors here all came from a woman younger than 45 with Graves' hyperthyroidism that later progressed to Graves' ophthalmopathy.

This chain connects TRBV5-1 to TRBJ2-6; TRBD2 aligns across 8 bases. Losses at the gene ends were 5 bases for V and 2 bases for J; bases not matched to a gene: 9. The CDR3 consists of 17 residues. Per germline, CDR1 SGHRS and CDR2 YFSETQ. CDR3 nucleotide sequence: TGCGCCAGCAGTGGGATTAGCGGGATAGCTGGGGCCAACGTCCTGACTTTC. Amino acids: CASSGISGIAGANVLTF.

This clonotype was seen ten or more times. This sequence joins TRBV29-1 and TRBJ1-4; D gene unclear. The V gene's germline CDR1 is SQVTM and CDR2 ANQGSEA. Trimming took off 0 bases at V and 7 bases at J, with 15 bases between the two ends. The CDR3 runs 15 residues. The CDR3 spells CSVEDPTTGGEKLFF. The CDR3 DNA reads as TGCAGCGTTGAAGACCCCACAACTGGAGGTGAAAAACTGTTTTTT.

This clonotype came up many times. The V and J genes are TRBV19 and TRBJ1-1; tentatively, D is TRBD1 (5 bases). The germline V gene encodes CDR1 LNHDA and CDR2 SQIVND (reference sequence). The CDR3 has 17 amino acids. Trimming shortened V by 1 base and J by 5 bases, and 20 bases separated the two germline ends. The CDR3: CASSIGQGLNRATEAFF. The CDR3 nucleotides read TGTGCCAGTAGTATAGGTCAGGGATTGAATCGAGCAACTGAAGCTTTCTTT.

This clonotype has at least ten counts. This chain links TRBV12-3 or TRBV12-4 with TRBJ1-1; 7 nucleotides line up with TRBD1. V dropped 1 base and J dropped 7; count of bases not matched to a gene: 0. This CDR3 is 12 amino acids long. The CDR3 DNA sequence: TGTGCCAGCAGTTTAGACAGGGGTGAAGCTTTCTTT. Its translation is CASSLDRGEAFF.

This clonotype has a count of ten or more. The rearrangement links TRBV24-1 to TRBJ2-1; TRBD2 matches 7 bases. J lost 12 bases, V lost 4 bases, and 20 bases had no gene match. The CDR3 spans 17 residues. CDR1 and CDR2 from the germline V gene are KGHDR and SFDVKD. The DNA for the CDR3 is TGTGCCACCAGTGAACACGCTTTAGCGGGCAGAGGGCGTGGGCAGTTCTTC. It specifies CATSEHALAGRGRGQFF.

This clonotype has ten or more counts. V is TRBV7-2 and J is TRBJ1-5, with a weak D call TRBD1 (6 bases). This CDR3 comprises 14 residues. The V gene's germline CDR1 is SGHTA and CDR2 FQGNSA. V was clipped by 3 bases and J by 4 bases, with 10 bases between them. CDR3: CASSFKGGNQPQHF. CDR3 in DNA: TGTGCCAGCAGCTTCAAGGGGGGGAATCAGCCCCAGCATTTT.

This clonotype was seen a handful of times. The chain has TRBV29-1 and TRBJ2-7; 8 bases fit TRBD1. V lost 4 bases and J lost 5; bases outside the gene matches: 4. Germline V lookup: CDR1 SQVTM, CDR2 ANQGSEA. The CDR3 consists of 12 residues. The DNA of the CDR3 is TGCAGCGTTGGACAGGGGTCCCACGAGCAGTACTTC. Its protein is CSVGQGSHEQYF.

This clonotype was found a few times. A much larger clone is a single base away; this may be a read error. J is TRBJ2-7 and V is TRBV27, with 15 nucleotides matching TRBD2. CDR1 is MNHEY and CDR2 is SMNVEV in the germline V gene (reference sequence). This CDR3 is 15 amino acids long. For the CDR3, the DNA is TGTGCCTGCAGTCCCCCGGGACTAGCGGGAGGCGAGCAGTACTTC. Translation: CACSPPGLAGGEQYF.

J is TRBJ2-5 and V is TRBV6-1, with TRBD2 identical over 10 bases. CDR3 length: 15 amino acids. From germline, CDR1 is MNHNS and CDR2 SASEGT. V trimming: 8 bases; J trimming: 1 base; junction bases outside the gene matches: 7. The CDR3 sequence is CASGSLAGGQETQYF. CDR3 bases: TGTGCCAGCGGATCTTTAGCGGGAGGCCAAGAGACCCAGTACTTC.

In this sample, this clonotype turned up many times. The rearrangement uses TRBV3-1 and TRBJ1-1; tentative D call: TRBD1 (5 bases). Germline V gives CDR1 LGHDT, CDR2 YNNKEL (reference sequence). The ends were cut back, 6 bases at V and 10 bases at J, with 18 bases in the middle. The CDR3 is 13 residues long. CDR3 residues: CASSGRERKGAFF. CDR3 nucleotides: TGTGCCAGCAGTGGCAGGGAAAGAAAAGGAGCTTTCTTT.

This clonotype was counted ten times or more. This chain connects TRBV7-9 to TRBJ1-6; weak D call: TRBD1 (6 bases). The CDR3 totals 15 residues. The ends were cut back, 1 base at V and 7 bases at J, with 11 bases in the middle. CDR1 and CDR2 (germline): SEHNR, FQNEAQ (reference sequence). The CDR3 reads CASSLGGTLNSPLHF. For the CDR3, the DNA is TGTGCCAGCAGCTTAGGGGGGACACTGAATTCACCCCTCCACTTT.

The sample holds a few counts of this clonotype. The gene calls are TRBV5-6 and TRBJ1-1; 8 bases are shared with TRBD1. Germline V gene sequence: CDR1 SGHDT, CDR2 YYEEEE. With V trimmed by 0 bases and J by 3 bases, 10 bases remained unmatched. The CDR3 contains 17 residues. CDR3 nucleotides: TGTGCCAGCAGCTTGGCCGTGGACAGGGATGGTCACACTGAAGCTTTCTTT. It specifies CASSLAVDRDGHTEAFF.

In its sample, this clonotype was seen many times. The rearrangement joins TRBV5-1 to TRBJ2-3; no definite D call. Germline loops: CDR1 SGHRS, CDR2 YFSETQ. The CDR3 loop spans 14 amino acids. Trimming cost V 5 bases and J 2 bases, with 12 bases left between them. The CDR3 is CASRVGLHTDTQYF. CDR3 nucleotides: TGCGCCAGCAGAGTAGGTCTGCACACAGATACGCAGTATTTT.

This clonotype was counted many times. V usage is TRBV19 and J usage is TRBJ2-5, with D tentatively TRBD1 (6 bases). The germline V and J ends were trimmed by 4 bases and 5 bases, with 17 bases remaining between them. Germline V gives CDR1 LNHDA, CDR2 SQIVND (reference sequence). The CDR3 runs to 15 residues. The CDR3 region has the DNA TGTGCCAGTAGTAGGACAGCTGTTCGTATGGAGACCCAGTACTTC. It translates to CASSRTAVRMETQYF.

This clonotype was detected ten times or more. The CDR3 loop reads CASSHPSGTSGFSYEQYF. CDR3 DNA: TGTGCCAGCAGTCATCCTTCCGGGACTAGCGGGTTTTCCTACGAGCAGTACTTC. The rearrangement links TRBV11-3 to TRBJ2-7; 12 bases are a match to TRBD2. The CDR3 totals 18 residues. V lost 6 bases to trimming and J lost 1 base; unmatched junction nucleotides: 13. From germline, CDR1 is SGHNT and CDR2 YENEEA. Together with reference TRBV11-3 and TRBJ2-7, the CDR3 gives the full variable domain: EAGVVQSPRYKIIEKKQPVAFWCNPISGHNTLYWYLQNLGQGPELLIRYENEEAVDDSQLPKDRFSAERLKGVDSTLKIQPAELGDSAVYLCASSHPSGTSGFSYEQYFGPGTRLTVT.

This clonotype has a count of ten or more. The chain uses TRBV6-2 or TRBV6-3 and TRBJ2-3; D remains ambiguous. The CDR3 totals 18 residues. Germline CDR1 and CDR2: MNHEY and SVGEGT. V lost 2 bases and J lost 2, with 20 bases in between. CDR3 amino acids: CASSYGTLEQPDTDTQYF. The CDR3 coding sequence is TGTGCCAGCAGTTACGGTACGTTAGAGCAACCCGACACAGATACGCAGTATTTT.

Many counts were recorded for this clonotype. The CDR3 sequence: CAISGPRGSANTGELFF. The CDR3 nucleotides are TGTGCCATCAGTGGACCGAGAGGGAGTGCGAACACCGGGGAGCTGTTTTTT. V gene TRBV10-3 combines with J gene TRBJ2-2, with D perhaps matching TRBD2 (5 bases). This CDR3 has 17 amino acids. Trimming pared 4 bases from V and 0 bases from J, leaving 15 bases between. The germline V gene has CDR1 ENHRY and CDR2 SYGVKD.

This clonotype occurred many times. The chain employs TRBV6-1 and TRBJ2-7; D gene ambiguous. CDR1 and CDR2 from the germline V gene are MNHNS and SASEGT. CDR3 size: 13 residues. Trimming pared 5 bases from V and 4 bases from J, leaving 12 bases between. CDR3 sequence reads: CASSYKAEYEQYF. The CDR3 bases are TGTGCCAGCAGTTATAAGGCAGAATACGAGCAGTACTTC.

This clonotype was seen at least ten times. The chain links TRBV12-3 or TRBV12-4 to TRBJ1-1; a weak D match, TRBD1 (5 bases). Trimming removed 6 bases at V and 1 base at J, with 21 bases between. This CDR3 region has 17 residues. The CDR3 here is CASRQRDYSGKNTEAFF. The CDR3 DNA sequence: TGTGCCAGCAGGCAAAGGGACTACAGTGGGAAGAACACTGAAGCTTTCTTT.

This clonotype has more than one count but fewer than ten. The gene calls are TRBV28 and TRBJ1-3; the D is unclear. Germline lookup yields CDR1 MDHEN and CDR2 SYDVKM. V was cut by 5 bases and J by 4 bases, with 15 bases left in between. The CDR3 extends over 15 amino acids. The CDR3 nucleotides read TGTGCCAGCAGTACCAACCCCAGAAGCGGAAACACCATATATTTT. Residues: CASSTNPRSGNTIYF.

This clonotype was observed at least ten times. The rearrangement joins TRBV7-9 to TRBJ2-1, with D hard to call. This CDR3 region has 11 residues. The ends were cut back, 4 bases at V and 7 bases at J, with 5 bases in the middle. CDR1 SEHNR and CDR2 FQNEAQ come from the germline V gene (reference sequence). The CDR3: CASSSRNEQFF. In nucleotides, the CDR3 is TGTGCCAGCAGCTCCCGTAATGAGCAGTTCTTC.

The table lists this clonotype with many counts. The J gene is TRBJ1-2, the V gene TRBV12-3 or TRBV12-4, with 9 bases aligning to TRBD1. This CDR3 has 14 residues. With 6 bases clipped from V and 4 bases from J, the junction kept 6 bases outside the gene matches. The CDR3 reads CASSNTGGGYGYTF. The CDR3 DNA reads as TGTGCCAGCAGCAACACAGGGGGCGGCTATGGCTACACCTTC.

The chain combines TRBV30 with TRBJ2-7; D gene ambiguous. The germline V and J ends were trimmed by 4 bases and 4 bases, with 11 bases remaining between them. The CDR3 length is 12 residues. Germline V lookup: CDR1 GTSNPN, CDR2 SVGIG (reference sequence). The chain's CDR3 is CAWKGGGYEQYF. As DNA, the CDR3 is TGTGCCTGGAAGGGTGGTGGGTACGAGCAGTACTTC.

This clonotype was counted a few times. The chain joins TRBV2 to TRBJ2-5; 7 bases match TRBD1. The CDR3 loop spans 13 amino acids. Germline V lookup: CDR1 SNHLY, CDR2 FYNNEI. Trimming cost V 6 bases and J 5 bases; bases outside gene matches: 6. The CDR3 region has the DNA TGTGCCAGCAGGCCTACAGGGGACGAGACCCAGTACTTC. Residues: CASRPTGDETQYF.

This clonotype came up many times. The CDR3 DNA follows: TGCGCCAGCAGCACCGGGACTAGCGGGAGGGCCACGAACACCGGGGAGCTGTTTTTT. Encoded protein: CASSTGTSGRATNTGELFF. The chain is built from TRBV5-1 and TRBJ2-2, with 16 positions matching TRBD2. From germline, CDR1 is SGHRS and CDR2 YFSETQ. The J segment lost 0 bases and the V segment lost 4 bases, leaving 6 bases of the junction unmatched. The CDR3 sequence is 19 residues long.